The 10 T cell receptor beta chains in this list originate from one sample, sequenced in a study of blood T cell repertoires in COVID-19. This table comes from immunoSEQ multiplex PCR, and its TCRdb copy is limited to in-frame clones, with some not included. The sample contains around 250,000 clones, about four fifths of which appear only once. Sequencing was carried out using peripheral blood. These receptors were obtained from a man aged 50 or older with active or convalescent COVID-19.

The chain links TRBV11-3 to TRBJ2-1, with a weak D call TRBD1 (5 bases). CDR3 length equals 16 residues. Germline assignment: CDR1 SGHNT and CDR2 YENEEA. V dropped 1 base and J dropped 0 bases, with 10 bases sitting between them. CDR3 sequence reads: CASSLGSRGSYNEQFF. DNA for the CDR3: TGTGCCAGCAGCTTAGGGTCTAGGGGCTCCTACAATGAGCAGTTCTTC.

The rearrangement uses TRBV15 and TRBJ2-3, with unresolved D. V was pared by 0 bases and J by 4 bases, with 5 bases between. There are 13 residues in the CDR3. Looked up from germline, CDR1 is LNHNV and CDR2 is YYDKDF (reference sequence). The CDR3 DNA sequence: TGTGCCACCAGCAGAGATCGGTCAGATACGCAGTATTTT. It translates to CATSRDRSDTQYF.

The J gene is TRBJ1-4, the V gene TRBV4-1; D not certain. V was trimmed by 4 bases and J by 7 bases, leaving 10 bases between them. The germline CDR1 and CDR2 sequences are MGHRA and YSYEKL. CDR3 length: 13 residues. CDR3 sequence: CASSLEFSEKLFF. As DNA, the CDR3 is TGCGCCAGCAGCCTCGAGTTCTCTGAAAAACTGTTTTTT.

At least ten counts were recorded for this clone. The V call is TRBV19, the J call TRBJ1-5, with a possible D match to TRBD1 (6 bases). CDR3 length equals 15 residues. Trimming cost V 2 bases and J 3 bases, with 11 bases left between them. Germline lookup yields CDR1 LNHDA and CDR2 SQIVND (reference sequence). Here the CDR3 reads CASSIRTDTNQPQHF. As DNA, the CDR3 is TGTGCCAGTAGTATAAGGACAGATACCAATCAGCCCCAGCATTTT.

This clone came up a few times. The V call is TRBV2, the J call TRBJ1-2, with 9 bases matching TRBD1. The trim removed 7 bases at V and 4 bases at J, leaving 4 bases unmatched. CDR1 is SNHLY and CDR2 is FYNNEI in the germline V gene. CDR3 size: 13 residues. CDR3 protein: CASTDRGVYGYTF. CDR3 sequence (DNA): TGTGCCAGCACAGACAGGGGGGTCTATGGCTACACCTTC.

V usage is TRBV7-8 and J usage is TRBJ2-4; TRBD1 is a possible D gene (6 bases). The ends were cut back, 3 bases at V and 7 bases at J, with 7 bases in the middle. Germline CDR1 SGHVS, CDR2 FQNEAQ. The CDR3 sequence is 12 residues long. The CDR3 sequence: CASSFGQNIQYF. The DNA for the CDR3 is TGTGCCAGCAGCTTCGGACAGAACATTCAGTACTTC.

The gene calls are TRBV3-1 (or the pseudogene TRBV3-2) and TRBJ1-3, with 7 bases fitting TRBD1. CDR1 is LGHDT and CDR2 is YNNKEL in the germline V gene (reference sequence). With V trimmed by 3 bases and J by 3 bases, 5 bases remained unmatched. This CDR3 spans 15 amino acids. In DNA form, the CDR3 reads TGTGCCAGCAGCCACAAGAGGACAGGTGGAAACACCATATATTTT. Translated, it gives CASSHKRTGGNTIYF.

This chain uses TRBV3-1 (or the pseudogene TRBV3-2) with TRBJ2-1, with 8 bases matching TRBD2. J lost 4 bases, V lost 4 bases, and 3 bases had no gene match. CDR1 is LGHDT, CDR2 YNNKEL, per germline (reference sequence). The CDR3 runs 14 residues. This chain's CDR3 is CASSLGLGYNEQFF. For the CDR3, the DNA is TGTGCCAGCAGCCTGGGACTAGGTTACAATGAGCAGTTCTTC.

This chain uses TRBV11-1 with TRBJ2-1; TRBD2 agrees at 7 bases. Germline CDR1 and CDR2: SGHAT and FQDESV (reference sequence). J lost 3 bases, V lost 1 base, and 3 bases had no gene match. The CDR3 is made up of 15 amino acids. CDR3 coding DNA: TGTGCCAGCAGCTTAGGCGGGGGAGACTACAATGAGCAGTTCTTC. Translating it yields CASSLGGGDYNEQFF.

This rearrangement joins TRBV6-5 to TRBJ2-2; tentative D call: TRBD1 (6 bases). Trimming removed 6 bases from V and 1 base from J, with 9 bases in between. Per germline, CDR1 MNHEY and CDR2 SVGAGI. CDR3 length: 14 residues. The chain's CDR3 is CASSQGGNTGELFF. In DNA, the CDR3 is TGTGCCAGCAGCCAAGGGGGGAACACCGGGGAGCTGTTTTTT.